This passage covers 21 T cell receptor beta chains from one sample sequenced in a study of OX40 agonist ivuxolimab in advanced cancers. Library preparation was by the immunoSEQ multiplex PCR assay. The source is immuneACCESS, and TCRdb retained only in-frame sequences with V and J called. Part of the clones is not carried over; for the studies checked, unresolved V genes explain less than half of this, and the remainder is unexplained. Recorded for this sample are roughly 58,000 clones; 77% of them occurred a single time. Of the sample, 6.3% is held by the ten largest clones. Source: CD4+ or CD8+ T cells sorted from blood, taken in a trial of the OX40 agonist ivuxolimab. The source is an adult with an advanced solid tumor such as melanoma, head and neck, liver or kidney cancer.

The chain links TRBV2 to TRBJ1-1; 8 nucleotides align to TRBD1. The CDR3 extends over 14 amino acids. The junction had 10 bases not matched to a gene; V was cut back by 7 bases and J by 6 bases. The germline CDR1 and CDR2 sequences are SNHLY and FYNNEI. In nucleotides, the CDR3 is TGTGCCAGCACTCGACAGGGGTTGGCCGCTGAAGCTTTCTTT. Translating gives CASTRQGLAAEAFF.

The V gene is TRBV5-5, the J gene TRBJ2-1, with 15 bases aligning to TRBD2. The CDR3 is 15 amino acids. CDR1 is SGHKS and CDR2 is YYEKEE in the germline V gene (reference sequence). V lost 3 bases, J lost 8 bases, and 3 bases stayed unmatched. DNA for the CDR3: TGTGCCAGCAGCTCCGGACTAGCGGGAGGGGATGAGCAGTTCTTC. It yields the protein CASSSGLAGGDEQFF.

CDR3 loop: CASSLARTSGGASDTQYF. In DNA, the CDR3 is TGTGCCAGCAGCTTAGCGAGGACTAGCGGGGGGGCCTCAGATACGCAGTATTTT. The chain recombines TRBV7-8 with TRBJ2-3; 15 bases agree with TRBD2. Trimming removed 0 bases from V and 4 bases from J; junction bases left unmatched: 5. Germline V gives CDR1 SGHVS, CDR2 FQNEAQ. CDR3 size: 18 residues.

The rearrangement joins TRBV18 to TRBJ2-1; perhaps TRBD2 as D (5 bases). Trimming shortened V by 3 bases and J by 7 bases, and 16 bases separated the two germline ends. There are 15 residues in the CDR3. Germline V gene sequence: CDR1 KGHSH, CDR2 LQKENI. The CDR3 region is CASSPTGIFRNEQFF. CDR3 bases: TGTGCCAGCTCACCTACCGGGATTTTTAGGAATGAGCAGTTCTTC.

This clone was seen only a few times. The chain uses TRBV6-5 and TRBJ2-7, with 7 bases identical to TRBD1. CDR3 size: 15 residues. Per germline, CDR1 MNHEY and CDR2 SVGAGI. With V trimmed by 6 bases and J by 1 base, 9 bases remained unmatched. CDR3 coding DNA: TGTGCCAGCAGCTCCCCGGGACAGACTTCCTACGAGCAGTACTTC. Protein sequence: CASSSPGQTSYEQYF.

The chain has TRBV5-4 and TRBJ1-1; the D gene is possibly TRBD1 (5 bases). The V gene lost 4 bases and the J gene lost 3 bases, with 16 bases spanning the gap. The CDR3 has 15 amino acids. Looked up from germline, CDR1 is SGHNT and CDR2 is YYREEE (reference sequence). CDR3 sequence reads: CASSPRAERYTEAFF. The CDR3, as DNA: TGTGCCAGCAGCCCCAGGGCGGAGCGATACACTGAAGCTTTCTTT. Filled out from reference TRBV5-4 and TRBJ1-1, the complete variable domain reads ETGVTQSPTHLIKTRGQQVTLRCSSQSGHNTVSWYQQALGQGPQFIFQYYREEENGRGNFPPRFSGLQFPNYSSELNVNALELDDSALYLCASSPRAERYTEAFFGQGTRLTVV.

The V call is TRBV28, the J call TRBJ1-3; D is unresolved. The CDR3 totals 15 residues. V was trimmed by 1 base and J by 0 bases, leaving 7 bases between them. From germline, CDR1 is MDHEN and CDR2 SYDVKM. The CDR3: CASSLSASSGNTIYF. The CDR3 DNA reads as TGTGCCAGCAGTTTATCGGCCAGCTCTGGAAACACCATATATTTT. Together with reference TRBV28 and TRBJ1-3, the CDR3 gives the full variable domain: DVKVTQSSRYLVKRTGEKVFLECVQDMDHENMFWYRQDPGLGLRLIYFSYDVKMKEKGDIPEGYSVSREKKERFSLILESASTNQTSMYLCASSLSASSGNTIYFGEGSWLTVV.

The rearrangement uses TRBV7-6 and TRBJ2-7; 11 nucleotides agree with TRBD2. V shed 5 bases, J shed 7 bases, and the junction held 7 bases outside the gene matches. Germline assignment: CDR1 SGHVS and CDR2 FNYEAQ. This CDR3 region has 14 residues. CDR3 sequence: CASSTTSGAREQYF. CDR3 nucleotide sequence: TGTGCCAGCAGCACGACTAGCGGGGCGAGGGAGCAGTACTTC.

This clone was detected once. V gene TRBV9 combines with J gene TRBJ2-7; D gene ambiguous. The CDR3 is made up of 16 amino acids. From germline, CDR1 is SGDLS and CDR2 YYNGEE. V was cut by 4 bases and J by 0 bases, with 17 bases left in between. The CDR3 reads CASSPEVAESSYEQYF. CDR3 nucleotide sequence: TGTGCCAGCAGCCCAGAGGTAGCCGAGAGCTCCTACGAGCAGTACTTC.

The rearrangement uses TRBV6-5 and TRBJ1-1, with D tentatively TRBD1 (5 bases). Germline CDR1 is MNHEY and CDR2 is SVGAGI. This CDR3 is built from 15 residues. V lost 7 bases, J lost 1 base, and 16 bases lay in between. CDR3 in amino acids: CASKRGRHQNTEAFF. Written as DNA, the CDR3 is TGTGCCAGCAAACGGGGGAGGCACCAGAACACTGAAGCTTTCTTT.

This chain joins TRBV27 and TRBJ2-2; D unclear. Germline V lookup: CDR1 MNHEY, CDR2 SMNVEV (reference sequence). The CDR3 is 14 amino acids. V was shortened by 2 bases and J by 0 bases, with 4 bases between the two germline ends. The CDR3 nucleotides read TGTGCCAGCAGTTTAATACCGAACACCGGGGAGCTGTTTTTT. It yields the protein CASSLIPNTGELFF.

This clone was seen a few times. The rearrangement uses TRBV19 and TRBJ2-6; D is undetermined. The V and J ends lost 7 bases and 0 bases respectively, with 7 bases between them. The CDR3 length is 14 residues. Germline loops: CDR1 LNHDA, CDR2 SQIVND (reference sequence). Here the CDR3 DNA reads TGTGCCAGTAATCCGAACTCTGGGGCCAACGTCCTGACTTTC. Translating gives CASNPNSGANVLTF.

The chain recombines TRBV5-4 with TRBJ1-1; no definite D call. Per the germline V gene, CDR1 is SGHNT and CDR2 is YYREEE (reference sequence). Trimming removed 0 bases from V and 5 bases from J, with 8 bases in between. There are 13 residues in the CDR3. CDR3 nucleotides: TGTGCCAGCAGCTTGGAAAGGGATACTGAAGCTTTCTTT. Amino acids: CASSLERDTEAFF.

The gene calls are TRBV7-2 and TRBJ1-6; no clear D. This CDR3 region has 15 residues. The germline CDR1 and CDR2 sequences are SGHTA and FQGNSA. V was pared by 1 base and J by 14 bases, with 18 bases between. The CDR3 here is CASSLDGPPVSALHF. DNA of the CDR3: TGTGCCAGCAGCTTAGACGGACCCCCGGTATCGGCCCTCCACTTT.

The chain links TRBV5-1 to TRBJ2-3, with 9 bases that match TRBD2. CDR3 size: 17 residues. With V trimmed by 0 bases and J by 2 bases, 7 bases remained unmatched. Germline V gives CDR1 SGHRS, CDR2 YFSETQ. The CDR3 nucleotides are TGCGCCAGCAGCTTGGCCAGGGCGGGGGGGATCACAGATACGCAGTATTTT. Its protein is CASSLARAGGITDTQYF. The full variable domain, with the rest looked up from reference TRBV5-1 and TRBJ2-3, is KAGVTQTPRYLIKTRGQQVTLSCSPISGHRSVSWYQQTPGQGLQFLFEYFSETQRNKGNFPGRFSGRQFSNSRSEMNVSTLELGDSALYLCASSLARAGGITDTQYFGPGTRLTVL.

The V call is TRBV18, the J call TRBJ2-2; a possible D gene is TRBD1 (5 bases). This CDR3 has 14 amino acids. Trimming took 4 bases from V and 3 from J, leaving 9 bases between them. Germline values: CDR1 KGHSH, CDR2 LQKENI. Here the CDR3 reads CASSLDRYTGELFF. Here the CDR3 DNA reads TGTGCCAGCTCACTTGACAGATACACCGGGGAGCTGTTTTTT.

This clone appeared once. The chain links TRBV18 to TRBJ1-5; no clear D. Germline V gene lookup returns CDR1 KGHSH and CDR2 LQKENI. The CDR3 covers 13 residues. Trimming cost V 1 base and J 5 bases, with 6 bases left between them. CDR3 sequence (DNA): TGTGCCAGCTCACCACTTATGGATCAGCCCCAGCATTTT. This codes for CASSPLMDQPQHF.

With regard to this clone: This specimen includes other DNA sequences encoding the same CDR3. The CDR3 is CAIRRGQGDQPQHF. In DNA, the CDR3 is TGTGCCATCAGACGGGGACAGGGGGATCAGCCCCAGCATTTT. V gene TRBV10-3 combines with J gene TRBJ1-5; 11 nucleotides agree with TRBD1. J was trimmed by 5 bases and V by 6 bases; bases with no gene match: 3. CDR1 is ENHRY, CDR2 SYGVKD, per germline. This CDR3 comprises 14 residues.

V usage is TRBV5-4 and J usage is TRBJ2-5, with 7 bases fitting TRBD2. V shed 0 bases and J 2 bases; nucleotides not matched to a gene: 7. The CDR3 contains 16 residues. Per germline, CDR1 SGHNT and CDR2 YYREEE (reference sequence). The CDR3, as DNA: TGTGCCAGCAGCTTGGACCCTTGGACTAGTCAAGAGACCCAGTACTTC. Encoded protein: CASSLDPWTSQETQYF.

J is TRBJ2-7 and V is TRBV7-2; either TRBD1 or TRBD2 may fit D (5 bases each). Deletions cut 3 bases from V and 2 bases from J, with 17 bases between. CDR1 SGHTA and CDR2 FQGNSA come from the germline V gene. There are 16 residues in the CDR3. The CDR3 bases are TGTGCCAGCAGCTTGGCAAAGGGACGCCTAACCTACGAGCAGTACTTC. This gives the protein CASSLAKGRLTYEQYF.

The CDR3 here is CASSLSGKRANTEAFF. In DNA form, the CDR3 reads TGTGCCAGCAGCTTGTCAGGGAAGAGGGCAAACACTGAAGCTTTCTTT. The rearrangement links TRBV5-5 to TRBJ1-1, with D perhaps matching TRBD1 (5 bases). The germline gives CDR1 SGHKS, CDR2 YYEKEE (reference sequence). This CDR3 has 16 amino acids. The V and J ends lost 1 base and 2 bases respectively, with 15 bases between them.